This T cell receptor (beta chain) is drawn from a study of blood T cell repertoires in COVID-19. CDR1 is KGHSH and CDR2 is LQKENI in the germline V gene. Trimming cost V 5 bases and J 4 bases; bases outside gene matches: 13. The CDR3 runs 16 residues. Some clones are missing from TCRdb's copy, which holds only in-frame ones; the method was immunoSEQ multiplex PCR. The data contain over 15,000 clones, about nine tenths of them singletons. Sequencing input: peripheral blood. The chain links TRBV18 to TRBJ2-7, with 8 bases lining up with TRBD2. The receptor comes from a human donor in a cohort sampled during active COVID-19. CDR3 coding DNA: TGTGCCAGCTCAACCAGTACGGGGGGGCCCGGGTACGAGCAGTACTTC. Its protein product is CASSTSTGGPGYEQYF.